This T cell receptor beta chain was captured by sequencing in a study of CD8 T cells in Susac syndrome. About this clonotype itself: What it binds is unknown.

The V gene lost 8 bases and the J gene lost 1 base, with 11 bases spanning the gap. The CDR3 is 14 amino acids. Study-level results: The peak of CD8+ clonal expansion in Susac was seen in TEMRA cells and active patients. Total CD8+ and CD8+ TEMRA repertoires contained 15 to 20 and five Susac-specific public clones, respectively.

The T cells that were sequenced for TCR beta were CD8+ and CD4+ cells from blood. Random-hexamer reverse transcription was applied to about 0.45 to 1 ug RNA. The method of amplification for TCR beta CDR3 was immunoSEQ multiplex PCR, covering 54 Vbeta and 13 Jbeta. In TCRdb, the immunoSEQ multiplex PCR reads were re-called with MiXCR into one record per CDR3 protein. Seen here are some 200,000 distinct CDR3 sequences, roughly 94% observed once, and the top ten hold 0.15% to 0.2%. This chain links TRBV12-3 or TRBV12-4 with TRBJ2-2; TRBD1 is a possible D gene (6 bases). The sequence derives from a human donor with Susac syndrome. Sequenced: CD8+ T cells from PBMCs. The CDR3 DNA is TGTGCCAGCGCCCTGACAGGGAACACCGGGGAGCTGTTTTTT. Amino acids: CASALTGNTGELFF.